One and the same sample provided the 29 T cell receptor beta chains below, sequenced in a study of cytomegalovirus exposure and HLA in healthy donors. It was with 60 Vbeta and 13 Jbeta primers that the PCR ran. Clones were sequenced by immunoSEQ multiplex PCR, and TCRdb holds only the in-frame ones, with some missing. The sample holds over 150,000 clones, around 79% seen once. Sample: PBMCs. Every receptor here comes from a male donor in good health and CMV-seropositive.

In its sample, this clone was seen once. The gene calls are TRBV9 and TRBJ2-3; no definite D call. The germline V gene encodes CDR1 SGDLS and CDR2 YYNGEE. The germline V and J ends were trimmed by 0 bases and 0 bases, with 8 bases remaining between them. This CDR3 spans 15 amino acids. CDR3 protein: CASSVGSSSTDTQYF. The CDR3 DNA follows: TGTGCCAGCAGCGTAGGGAGCTCTAGCACAGATACGCAGTATTTT.

The rearrangement links TRBV7-7 to TRBJ2-2; D might be TRBD1 (5 bases). The germline V gene encodes CDR1 SSHAT and CDR2 FNYEAQ (reference sequence). The CDR3 loop spans 13 amino acids. CDR3 nucleotides: TGTGCTACAGGCCGCCTGAACACCGGGGAGCTGTTTTTT. Encoded protein: CATGRLNTGELFF.

This rearrangement joins TRBV9 to TRBJ2-2; 12 nucleotides agree with TRBD2. The germline V gene encodes CDR1 SGDLS and CDR2 YYNGEE. The CDR3 spans 15 residues. Unmatched junction bases numbered 3, after V lost 3 bases and J lost 6 bases. DNA for the CDR3: TGTGCCAGCAGCGGCAGGACTAGCGGGGCCGGGGAGCTGTTTTTT. It yields the protein CASSGRTSGAGELFF.

This sequence joins TRBV18 and TRBJ2-7; D may be TRBD1 (6 bases). Germline V gene sequence: CDR1 KGHSH, CDR2 LQKENI. The CDR3 covers 15 residues. Trimming took off 0 bases at V and 3 bases at J, with 12 bases between the two ends. CDR3 sequence reads: CASSPPRDTVYEQYF. The CDR3 nucleotides read TGTGCCAGCTCACCACCACGGGACACTGTCTACGAGCAGTACTTC.

For the CDR3, the DNA is TGTGCCAGCAGCTTAGTTAGCGACTACGAGCAGTACTTC. Its protein is CASSLVSDYEQYF. The chain recombines TRBV7-9 with TRBJ2-7; maybe TRBD2 (5 bases). The CDR3 is made up of 13 amino acids. Germline values: CDR1 SEHNR, CDR2 FQNEAQ (reference sequence). The ends were cut back, 1 base at V and 3 bases at J, with 7 bases in the middle.

This clone was seen a few times. The chain couples TRBV18 to TRBJ1-4, with a possible D match to TRBD1 (5 bases). CDR1 KGHSH and CDR2 LQKENI come from the germline V gene. V dropped 3 bases and J dropped 3 bases, with 8 bases sitting between them. The CDR3 runs 14 residues. In nucleotides, the CDR3 is TGTGCCAGCTCACCCGGAGGGGCTAATGAAAAACTGTTTTTT. Protein product: CASSPGGANEKLFF. Based on the CDR3 plus reference TRBV18 and TRBJ1-4, the full variable domain is NAGVMQNPRHLVRRRGQEARLRCSPMKGHSHVYWYRQLPEEGLKFMVYLQKENIIDESGMPKERFSAEFPKEGPSILRIQQVVRGDSAAYFCASSPGGANEKLFFGSGTQLSVL.

The gene calls are TRBV9 and TRBJ2-1; no definite D call. The CDR3 is 15 amino acids. V was clipped by 1 base and J by 4 bases, with 12 bases between them. CDR1 SGDLS and CDR2 YYNGEE come from the germline V gene. Written as DNA, the CDR3 is TGTGCCAGCAGCGTACAGGATCTCCCTTACAATGAGCAGTTCTTC. Its protein is CASSVQDLPYNEQFF.

The chain carries TRBV6-1 and TRBJ2-7; D not resolved. Germline loops: CDR1 MNHNS, CDR2 SASEGT. There are 14 residues in the CDR3. V lost 0 bases to trimming and J lost 4 bases, with 10 bases between them. CDR3 bases: TGTGCCAGCAGTGAAGCAATTACCGGGTACGAGCAGTACTTC. This sequence encodes CASSEAITGYEQYF.

The genes are TRBV25-1 and TRBJ1-1, with 7 bases that match TRBD1. CDR3 length: 12 residues. CDR1 is MGHDK and CDR2 is SYGVNS in the germline V gene. The J segment lost 4 bases and the V segment lost 5 bases, leaving 1 base of the junction unmatched. DNA of the CDR3: TGTGCCAGCAGTAGGGGGCTCACTGAAGCTTTCTTT. This encodes CASSRGLTEAFF.

The gene calls are TRBV7-9 and TRBJ2-2, with no clear D. The CDR3 consists of 12 residues. V was clipped by 3 bases and J by 5 bases, with 4 bases between them. The germline gives CDR1 SEHNR, CDR2 FQNEAQ (reference sequence). CDR3 region: CASSLRTGELFF. CDR3 coding DNA: TGTGCCAGCAGCTTGAGAACCGGGGAGCTGTTTTTT.

This clone showed up just once. The V call is TRBV4-3, the J call TRBJ2-2; TRBD1 matches at 7 bases. CDR1 is LGHNA, CDR2 YSLEER, per germline. CDR3 length: 20 amino acids. With V trimmed by 5 bases and J by 3 bases, 21 bases remained unmatched. In DNA form, the CDR3 reads TGCGCCAGCAGCGACCCCCGGTACAGGGGCCTTTATGGGGACACCGGGGAGCTGTTTTTT. Residues: CASSDPRYRGLYGDTGELFF.

CDR3 in amino acids: CASRGLAGVQETQYF. The CDR3 region has the DNA TGTGCCAGTAGGGGACTAGCGGGGGTACAAGAGACCCAGTACTTC. The V call is TRBV19, the J call TRBJ2-5; TRBD2 agrees at 14 bases. The V gene's germline CDR1 is LNHDA and CDR2 SQIVND (reference sequence). Germline trimming cut 6 bases from V and 2 bases from J; bases unmatched to any gene: 2. The CDR3 is made up of 15 amino acids.

The chain combines TRBV7-3 with TRBJ2-2; D unclear. CDR1 SGHTA and CDR2 FQGTGA come from the germline V gene. V was trimmed by 2 bases and J by 3 bases, leaving 7 bases between them. This CDR3 is built from 14 residues. CDR3 residues: CASSLDTDTGELFF. In DNA form, the CDR3 reads TGTGCCAGCAGCTTAGACACAGACACCGGGGAGCTGTTTTTT.

The chain uses TRBV5-6 and TRBJ2-5; 9 positions agree with TRBD1. Germline CDR1 is SGHDT and CDR2 is YYEEEE. V trimming: 2 bases; J trimming: 4 bases; junction bases outside the gene matches: 9. CDR3 size: 16 residues. CDR3 coding DNA: TGTGCCAGCAGCTTATCAGGACAGGGGTTATTAGAGACCCAGTACTTC. Protein sequence: CASSLSGQGLLETQYF.

This chain joins TRBV6-1 and TRBJ2-7; 8 bases agree with TRBD1. J was trimmed by 4 bases and V by 2 bases; bases with no gene match: 10. Germline V CDR1 and CDR2: MNHNS, SASEGT. The CDR3 is 16 residues long. The CDR3 bases are TGTGCCAGCAGTGAAAATTCCCTGACAGGGGCGTACGAGCAGTACTTC. This sequence encodes CASSENSLTGAYEQYF.

The chain is built from TRBV6-5 and TRBJ2-2, with 11 nucleotides matching TRBD1. This CDR3 is built from 15 residues. The germline V gene encodes CDR1 MNHEY and CDR2 SVGAGI. With V trimmed by 5 bases and J by 5 bases, 4 bases remained unmatched. The CDR3 sequence is CASSRTGGRTGELFF. As DNA, the CDR3 is TGTGCCAGCAGTAGGACAGGGGGCCGGACCGGGGAGCTGTTTTTT.

This clone occurred once. The chain joins TRBV7-3 to TRBJ2-5; weak D call: TRBD2 (7 bases). The germline V gene encodes CDR1 SGHTA and CDR2 FQGTGA. The CDR3 is 15 amino acids. V was cut by 5 bases and J by 5 bases, with 18 bases left in between. CDR3 coding DNA: TGTGCCAGCAGCCTACTAGGGGGAGGGAAGGAGACCCAGTACTTC. Protein sequence: CASSLLGGGKETQYF.

This clone has a single count. The CDR3 sequence is CASSVVSSGGAYTQYF. The DNA for the CDR3 is TGTGCCAGCAGCGTAGTATCTAGCGGGGGGGCTTATACGCAGTATTTT. This chain links TRBV9 with TRBJ2-3; 12 bases line up with TRBD2. CDR3 length: 16 residues. Germline V CDR1 and CDR2: SGDLS, YYNGEE. After removal of 0 bases from V and 7 bases from J, the junction contained 6 bases not matched to a gene.

This clone was observed a single time. The chain employs TRBV6-5 and TRBJ2-3; TRBD2 agrees at 8 bases. The CDR3 runs 16 residues. Germline lookup yields CDR1 MNHEY and CDR2 SVGAGI. The J segment lost 0 bases and the V segment lost 2 bases, leaving 4 bases of the junction unmatched. The CDR3 DNA reads TGTGCCAGCAGTTACGGACTAGCCCTAAGCACAGATACGCAGTATTTT. It encodes CASSYGLALSTDTQYF.

J is TRBJ2-7 and V is TRBV6-6; a possible D gene is TRBD2 (5 bases). V was pared by 0 bases and J by 2 bases, with 8 bases between. The germline gives CDR1 MNHNY, CDR2 SVGAGI (reference sequence). The CDR3 covers 14 residues. The CDR3 loop is CASSYSSGTYEQYF. CDR3 coding DNA: TGTGCCAGCAGTTACTCTTCGGGGACCTACGAGCAGTACTTC.

This clone was picked up many times. The chain employs TRBV18 and TRBJ2-2; 8 bases match TRBD2. The junction had 10 bases not matched to a gene; V was cut back by 3 bases and J by 7 bases. CDR3 length: 16 residues. Germline CDR1 reads KGHSH; CDR2 reads LQKENI. CDR3 DNA sequence: TGTGCCAGCTCACCTCCCATTAGCGGGAAAGGCGGGGAGCTGTTTTTT. Its protein product is CASSPPISGKGGELFF.

This clone was recorded once. This chain connects TRBV19 to TRBJ1-3; perhaps TRBD1 as D (6 bases). The CDR3 length is 15 residues. The germline V gene has CDR1 LNHDA and CDR2 SQIVND (reference sequence). V was clipped by 7 bases and J by 0 bases, with 13 bases between them. The CDR3 nucleotides read TGTGCCAGTACCCAGGGGATTGGCTCTGGAAACACCATATATTTT. It yields the protein CASTQGIGSGNTIYF.

V and J are TRBV6-5 and TRBJ2-7; TRBD2 is a possible D gene (5 bases). The CDR3 spans 13 residues. Trimming cost V 7 bases and J 0 bases, with 10 bases left between them. Germline assignment: CDR1 MNHEY and CDR2 SVGAGI. In nucleotides, the CDR3 is TGTGCCAGCATAGGACTCACCTCCTACGAGCAGTACTTC. Translating gives CASIGLTSYEQYF.

The J gene is TRBJ1-6, the V gene TRBV4-3; 10 bases fit TRBD1. Trimming took 3 bases from V and 9 from J; bases not matched to a gene: 5. The CDR3 length is 15 residues. Germline CDR1 LGHNA, CDR2 YSLEER. CDR3 coding DNA: TGCGCCAGCAGCCATCGGACAGGGGGAAGTTCACCCCTCCACTTT. Protein sequence: CASSHRTGGSSPLHF.

This clone was observed once. The chain carries TRBV12-5 and TRBJ2-2, with 8 bases identical to TRBD2. Germline V gene data show CDR1 as LGHNT and CDR2 as FRNRAP. With 7 bases clipped from V and 1 base from J, the junction kept 2 bases outside the gene matches. The CDR3 runs 14 residues. The CDR3 reads CASAGGGNTGELFF. The CDR3 region has the DNA TGTGCTAGTGCCGGGGGGGGGAACACCGGGGAGCTGTTTTTT.

The gene calls are TRBV7-2 and TRBJ1-1; D is unclear. Deletions cut 4 bases from V and 4 bases from J, with 16 bases between. This CDR3 has 15 amino acids. CDR1 is SGHTA, CDR2 FQGNSA, per germline. The CDR3 DNA is TGTGCCAGCAGCTCAAGGTCCCCCGGGAGCACTGAAGCTTTCTTT. This encodes CASSSRSPGSTEAFF.

The chain recombines TRBV5-4 with TRBJ2-3; maybe TRBD2 (6 bases). The germline CDR1 and CDR2 sequences are SGHNT and YYREEE (reference sequence). The CDR3 is made up of 14 amino acids. Trimming removed 0 bases at V and 1 base at J, with 6 bases between. CDR3 nucleotide sequence: TGTGCCAGCAGCTTGGGGGAGGGCACAGATACGCAGTATTTT. This translates into CASSLGEGTDTQYF. Full variable domain (rest looked up from reference TRBV5-4 and TRBJ2-3): ETGVTQSPTHLIKTRGQQVTLRCSSQSGHNTVSWYQQALGQGPQFIFQYYREEENGRGNFPPRFSGLQFPNYSSELNVNALELDDSALYLCASSLGEGTDTQYFGPGTRLTVL.

This sequence joins TRBV27 and TRBJ1-6; 12 positions agree with TRBD1. This CDR3 region has 16 residues. CDR1 MNHEY and CDR2 SMNVEV come from the germline V gene (reference sequence). The J segment lost 8 bases and the V segment lost 6 bases, leaving 8 bases of the junction unmatched. The CDR3 nucleotides are TGTGCCAGCAGGGGGAGGGACAGGGGGCATCATTCACCCCTCCACTTT. Translation: CASRGRDRGHHSPLHF.

The chain has TRBV6-4 and TRBJ2-1, with TRBD1 matching 7 bases. CDR1 is MRHNA and CDR2 is SNTAGT in the germline V gene. The CDR3 spans 13 residues. After removal of 6 bases from V and 10 bases from J, the junction contained 9 bases not matched to a gene. DNA for the CDR3: TGTGCCAGCAGCAGGACAGGTTCCGAGGAGCAGTTCTTC. This codes for CASSRTGSEEQFF.